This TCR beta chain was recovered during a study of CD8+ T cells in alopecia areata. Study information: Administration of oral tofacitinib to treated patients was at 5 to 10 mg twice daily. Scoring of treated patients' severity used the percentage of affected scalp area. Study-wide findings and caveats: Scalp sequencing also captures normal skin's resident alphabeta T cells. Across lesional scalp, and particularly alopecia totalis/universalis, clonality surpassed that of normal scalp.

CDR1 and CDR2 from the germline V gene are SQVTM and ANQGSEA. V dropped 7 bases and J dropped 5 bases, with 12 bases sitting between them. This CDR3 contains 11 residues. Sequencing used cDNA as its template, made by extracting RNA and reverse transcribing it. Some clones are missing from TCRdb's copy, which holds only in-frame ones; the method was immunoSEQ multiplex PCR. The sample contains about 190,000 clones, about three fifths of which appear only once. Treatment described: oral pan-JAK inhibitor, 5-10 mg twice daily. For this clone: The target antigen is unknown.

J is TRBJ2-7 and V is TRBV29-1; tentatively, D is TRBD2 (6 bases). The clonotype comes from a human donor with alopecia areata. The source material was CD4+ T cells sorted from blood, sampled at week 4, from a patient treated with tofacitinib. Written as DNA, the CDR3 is TGCAGCGGTGCCCGGGAGCACGAGCAGTACTTC. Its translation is CSGAREHEQYF.